This T cell receptor beta chain was sequenced during a study of T-cell memory formation after mild COVID-19. TCRdb analysed the 5' RACE reads with MiXCR anew, one entry per CDR3 protein. In the table there are a few hundred thousand distinct CDR3 sequences, over 25% of which are singletons. CDR1 SGHVS and CDR2 FNYEAQ come from the germline V gene. The V gene lost 5 bases and the J gene lost 5 bases, with 16 bases spanning the gap. CDR3 length equals 15 residues. The source of this sequence is an adult woman who had mild COVID-19 (a few samples of this study predate the infection). Cell type and time point are not known. Sample: PBMCs or a T cell subset sorted from them (not recorded which). The V and J genes are TRBV7-6 and TRBJ2-1; D gene unclear. CDR3 in DNA: TGTGCCAGCAGCCCTTTAACCATAAGCGACAATGAGCAGTTCTTC. This codes for CASSPLTISDNEQFF.